One sample yielded the 9 T cell receptor beta chains listed below, sequenced in a study of blood T cell repertoires in COVID-19. The protocol was immunoSEQ multiplex PCR, while the TCRdb copy is restricted to in-frame clones and leaves out a portion. The sample gives about 240,000 clones, 80% to 90% of which show up once; over 4% is in the top ten. The material sequenced was PBMCs or T cells enriched from blood (not recorded which). The receptors were sampled from a woman in her 30s who had recovered from COVID-19.

This clone was seen a few times. This CDR3 is also generated by other DNA sequences in the sample. This sequence joins TRBV28 and TRBJ2-3; perhaps TRBD2 as D (5 bases). Germline values: CDR1 MDHEN, CDR2 SYDVKM. The CDR3 has 14 amino acids. The V end was cut by 2 bases, the J end by 0 bases, with 6 bases between. DNA of the CDR3: TGTGCCAGCAGTTTAAGCGGAAGCACAGATACGCAGTATTTT. It codes for CASSLSGSTDTQYF.

This chain joins TRBV4-3 and TRBJ1-4; D gene uncertain. The CDR3 length is 18 residues. Trimming shortened V by 4 bases and J by 3 bases, and 21 bases separated the two germline ends. From germline, CDR1 is LGHNA and CDR2 YSLEER. Here the CDR3 DNA reads TGCGCCAGCAGCCGAATGGGAATCACGGGGAGTCCTAATGAAAAACTGTTTTTT. Its protein is CASSRMGITGSPNEKLFF.

This clone was seen a handful of times. V usage is TRBV19 and J usage is TRBJ1-1; no firm D call. The V end was cut by 7 bases, the J end by 4 bases, with 13 bases between. The CDR3 runs 13 residues. The germline gives CDR1 LNHDA, CDR2 SQIVND (reference sequence). CDR3 nucleotides: TGTGCCAGTACGCGGGTACTGGGCACTGAAGCTTTCTTT. Translating it yields CASTRVLGTEAFF.

This rearrangement joins TRBV27 to TRBJ2-7; D uncertain. Trimming stripped 3 bases from V and 2 bases from J, with 2 bases between. The germline gives CDR1 MNHEY, CDR2 SMNVEV (reference sequence). CDR3 length: 11 amino acids. Here the CDR3 DNA reads TGTGCCAGCAGTTTTACCTACGAGCAGTACTTC. Encoded protein: CASSFTYEQYF.

The rearrangement links TRBV4-1 to TRBJ1-3; 11 bases align to TRBD1. Looked up from germline, CDR1 is MGHRA and CDR2 is YSYEKL. V dropped 3 bases and J dropped 2; count of bases not matched to a gene: 6. The CDR3 is 17 amino acids. CDR3 loop: CASSHTRDRGTGNTIYF. The DNA of the CDR3 is TGCGCCAGCAGCCACACGAGGGACAGGGGGACTGGAAACACCATATATTTT.

The rearrangement links TRBV5-4 to TRBJ2-5; no reliable D call. The V gene lost 4 bases and the J gene lost 4 bases, with 20 bases spanning the gap. The CDR3 length is 16 residues. Germline lookup yields CDR1 SGHNT and CDR2 YYREEE (reference sequence). CDR3 protein: CASSPLGGAPGETQYF. In DNA form, the CDR3 reads TGTGCCAGCAGCCCGCTTGGCGGAGCCCCGGGAGAGACCCAGTACTTC.

This chain links TRBV27 with TRBJ2-3; TRBD1 matches at 7 bases. The trim removed 6 bases at V and 9 bases at J, leaving 9 bases unmatched. Germline V gene sequence: CDR1 MNHEY, CDR2 SMNVEV (reference sequence). The CDR3 has 13 amino acids. CDR3 region: CASRALGGATQYF. CDR3 DNA sequence: TGTGCCAGCAGGGCATTAGGGGGCGCCACGCAGTATTTT.

This clone was seen a single time. The V call is TRBV12-3 or TRBV12-4, the J call TRBJ1-4, with D uncertain. V was shortened by 1 base and J by 7 bases, with 4 bases between the two germline ends. The CDR3 consists of 12 residues. CDR3 DNA: TGTGCCAGCAGTTTAGAAGCTGAAAAACTGTTTTTT. It codes for CASSLEAEKLFF.

The chain has TRBV6-2 or TRBV6-3 and TRBJ2-5; 8 positions match TRBD2. The germline V gene has CDR1 MNHEY and CDR2 SVGEGT. CDR3 length: 14 residues. The trim removed 2 bases at V and 4 bases at J, leaving 3 bases unmatched. CDR3 sequence: CASSYGLAGETQYF. The CDR3 DNA follows: TGTGCCAGCAGTTACGGGCTAGCGGGAGAGACCCAGTACTTC.